The 13 T cell receptor beta chains presented below share a single source sample, sequenced in a study of beta chain features in type 1 diabetes. Of the isolated RNA, all was reverse transcribed, and so the sequenced material was expressed TCRB transcripts. Profiling relied on immunoSEQ multiplex PCR, and the TCRdb table lists in-frame clones only, not all of them. The sample records under 400,000 clones, about 19% being singletons. The specimen sequenced was naive CD4+ T cells from blood. The receptors were sampled from a young woman in good health.

This clone has a handful of counts. The chain is built from TRBV7-2 and TRBJ2-7; 8 bases are a match to TRBD1. The CDR3 runs to 13 residues. V shed 7 bases, J shed 3 bases, and the junction held 5 bases outside the gene matches. Germline CDR1 and CDR2: SGHTA and FQGNSA. The CDR3 loop is CASKSGQVYEQYF. The DNA of the CDR3 is TGTGCCAGCAAGTCGGGACAGGTCTACGAGCAGTACTTC.

The chain combines TRBV27 with TRBJ2-6, with 8 bases identical to TRBD1. The CDR3 totals 17 residues. The V segment lost 5 bases and the J segment 1 base; nucleotides outside the gene matches: 7. Germline V lookup: CDR1 MNHEY, CDR2 SMNVEV (reference sequence). CDR3 DNA sequence: TGTGCCAGCAGTGCAACGACAGGGGATTCTGGGGCCAACGTCCTGACTTTC. This sequence encodes CASSATTGDSGANVLTF. Full variable domain (remainder filled in from reference TRBV27 and TRBJ2-6): EAQVTQNPRYLITVTGKKLTVTCSQNMNHEYMSWYRQDPGLGLRQIYYSMNVEVTDKGDVPEGYKVSRKEKRNFPLILESPSPNQTSLYFCASSATTGDSGANVLTFGAGSRLTVL.

CDR3 protein: CASSQASPRQGANIQYF. DNA of the CDR3: TGCGCCAGCAGCCAGGCCTCCCCTAGACAGGGGGCTAACATTCAGTACTTC. This sequence joins TRBV4-3 and TRBJ2-4; 10 bases map to TRBD1. The V gene end was trimmed by 3 bases and the J gene end by 7 bases; junction bases not matched to a gene: 12. The germline gives CDR1 LGHNA, CDR2 YSLEER. The CDR3 loop spans 17 amino acids.

The gene calls are TRBV2 and TRBJ2-1; possibly TRBD2 for D (5 bases). V was shortened by 4 bases and J by 3 bases, with 10 bases between the two germline ends. The CDR3 spans 14 residues. CDR1 SNHLY and CDR2 FYNNEI come from the germline V gene. The CDR3 DNA reads TGTGCCAGCAGTGGGATTCGGGGCTACAATGAGCAGTTCTTC. Translated, it gives CASSGIRGYNEQFF.

This clone was seen more than once but under ten times. This rearrangement joins TRBV4-1 to TRBJ2-1; tentatively, D is TRBD1 (5 bases). The CDR3 extends over 16 amino acids. V was shortened by 4 bases and J by 4 bases, with 17 bases between the two germline ends. Germline loops: CDR1 MGHRA, CDR2 YSYEKL. The CDR3 is CASSRVYWGAYNEQFF. Here the CDR3 DNA reads TGCGCCAGCAGCCGCGTTTATTGGGGCGCATACAATGAGCAGTTCTTC.

The gene calls are TRBV10-3 and TRBJ2-5; 8 bases match TRBD1. The CDR3 runs to 13 residues. V lost 8 bases, J lost 4 bases, and 6 bases stayed unmatched. Per the germline V gene, CDR1 is ENHRY and CDR2 is SYGVKD. The CDR3 bases are TGTGCCATCGGACAGGGAATGGGAGAGACCCAGTACTTC. This encodes CAIGQGMGETQYF.

The chain joins TRBV12-5 to TRBJ2-1; D unresolved. This CDR3 is 16 amino acids long. The V gene's germline CDR1 is LGHNT and CDR2 FRNRAP. Trimming stripped 1 base from V and 0 bases from J, with 10 bases between. CDR3 amino acids: CASGLASTSSYNEQFF. The CDR3, as DNA: TGTGCTAGTGGTTTGGCCTCAACGAGCTCCTACAATGAGCAGTTCTTC.

The chain couples TRBV4-3 to TRBJ1-6; 7 nucleotides agree with TRBD1. This CDR3 is 15 amino acids long. The J segment lost 9 bases and the V segment lost 4 bases, leaving 9 bases of the junction unmatched. Germline V gene sequence: CDR1 LGHNA, CDR2 YSLEER. The CDR3 nucleotides are TGCGCCAGCAGCCCATACCTCGACAGGGCTTCACCCCTCCACTTT. Translating it yields CASSPYLDRASPLHF.

This clone occurred a few times. The chain employs TRBV5-1 and TRBJ2-5, with TRBD1 identical over 7 bases. Per germline, CDR1 SGHRS and CDR2 YFSETQ. The V segment lost 4 bases and the J segment 4 bases; nucleotides outside the gene matches: 7. The CDR3 has 14 amino acids. The CDR3 loop is CASSPGGSGETQYF. CDR3 nucleotides: TGCGCCAGCAGCCCAGGGGGATCGGGAGAGACCCAGTACTTC.

A few counts support this clone. This chain joins TRBV7-2 and TRBJ2-3; the match to TRBD2 covers 9 bases. The CDR3 consists of 14 residues. Germline lookup yields CDR1 SGHTA and CDR2 FQGNSA. The junction had 3 bases not matched to a gene; V was cut back by 2 bases and J by 6 bases. The CDR3 loop is CASSLWTSDDTQYF. Written as DNA, the CDR3 is TGTGCCAGCAGCTTATGGACTAGCGACGATACGCAGTATTTT.

This clone was seen more than once but under ten times. CDR3 sequence reads: CSVGRDRGFNQPQHF. The CDR3 DNA reads as TGCAGCGTGGGGCGTGACAGGGGCTTCAATCAGCCCCAGCATTTT. This rearrangement joins TRBV29-1 to TRBJ1-5; 8 bases are a match to TRBD1. Germline values: CDR1 SQVTM, CDR2 ANQGSEA. With 6 bases clipped from V and 3 bases from J, the junction kept 10 bases outside the gene matches. The CDR3 contains 15 residues. The variable domain in full, completed from reference TRBV29-1 and TRBJ1-5, reads SAVISQKPSRDICQRGTSLTIQCQVDSQVTMMFWYRQQPGQSLTLIATANQGSEATYESGFVIDKFPISRPNLTFSTLTVSNMSPEDSSIYLCSVGRDRGFNQPQHFGDGTRLSIL.

There are a few counts of this clone. The chain combines TRBV30 with TRBJ2-5, with D perhaps TRBD2 (5 bases). Germline-derived CDR1 and CDR2 are GTSNPN and SVGIG (reference sequence). This CDR3 comprises 14 residues. V was cut by 2 bases and J by 5 bases, with 15 bases left in between. The CDR3 DNA is TGTGCCTGGAGTCCCGGGCCCGGGGAGGAGACCCAGTACTTC. Its protein product is CAWSPGPGEETQYF.

Note on this clone: A read error may account for a junction end that differs from germline. The genes are TRBV29-1 and TRBJ1-1; TRBD1 might be the D (6 bases). CDR1 is SQVTM and CDR2 is ANQGSEA in the germline V gene. This CDR3 is 12 amino acids long. The CDR3 is CSVSQGNAEAFF. The DNA for the CDR3 is TGCAGCGTCTCTCAGGGGAACGCTGAAGCTTTCTTT.